Here is one T cell receptor (beta chain) with its context. Its cognate antigen is unknown. This record comes from a study of Graves' ophthalmopathy and Graves' hyperthyroidism. Across the whole study: The study drew peripheral blood at initial diagnosis, before any treatment.

Beta-chain TCR CDR3 regions were amplified from RNA transcripts. HTBI primers served in a first-round RT-PCR, which a second-round multiplex PCR followed. TCRdb re-called the multiplex PCR reads through MiXCR, storing one row per CDR3 protein. Counted here are about 660,000 distinct CDR3 sequences, roughly 39% occurring once; the ten biggest clones make up roughly 3.5%. Study-wide points: Prediction of ophthalmopathy progression reached over 65% sensitivity and around 76% specificity.

The J segment lost 2 bases and the V segment lost 6 bases, leaving 5 bases of the junction unmatched. The CDR3 runs 14 residues. The V gene's germline CDR1 is SQVTM and CDR2 ANQGSEA. Material: peripheral blood. The origin of this receptor is an adult man with Graves' ophthalmopathy. V is TRBV29-1 and J is TRBJ2-2; 8 bases map to TRBD1. CDR3 in DNA: TGCAGCGTCTGGACAGGGATCAACACCGGGGAGCTGTTTTTT. Its protein is CSVWTGINTGELFF.